The clone carrying this TCR beta chain was seen a single time. Germline CDR1 MNHEY, CDR2 SMNVEV (reference sequence). CDR3 length: 17 residues. Trimming removed 4 bases from V and 2 bases from J, with 20 bases in between. In assigning cohorts, the study relied on participant-reported clinical history. Two negative PCRs, clearance, or symptom resolution characterized the recovered Cohort 3 donors. The sample comes from a study of blood T cell repertoires in COVID-19. Study-level background: Sites across the United States, Italy and Spain contributed samples from acute and convalescent COVID-19. The analysed material was cDNA or gDNA that came from T cells, B-cell-depleted T cells, or PBMCs.

Here immunoSEQ multiplex PCR was the method, and the copy in TCRdb shows in-frame clones only, minus some. This repertoire shows more than 150,000 clones, roughly 82% found once; its top ten account for approximately 10%. The gene calls are TRBV27 and TRBJ2-5; tentatively, D is TRBD2 (7 bases). This receptor was taken from a man aged 45 to 65 who had recovered from COVID-19. The sequenced sample consisted of PBMCs or T cells enriched from blood (not recorded which). The CDR3 nucleotides read TGTGCCAGCAGTTCGCCCTCTAGCGGAAGGGGGCAAGAGACCCAGTACTTC. Protein product: CASSSPSSGRGQETQYF.